This T cell receptor (beta chain) was obtained from a study of T-cell memory formation after mild COVID-19 (dated by TCRdb to about 2021). About the investigation overall: TCR sequence clusters from the two donors were largely donor specific. In a couple of donors, T-cell clones that expanded and contracted after mild COVID-19 were followed by sequencing TCRalpha and TCRbeta repertoires longitudinally. Two young, previously healthy adult volunteers, one female and one male, were included in the cohort. Here is what the overall study found, with its caveats: The detection of some responding clones in pre-infection memory suggests that pre-existing cross-reactive memory T cells joined the SARS-CoV-2 response. Clones that contracted from day 15 to 85 showed balanced CD4/CD8 phenotypes, whereas a second wave of clones that expanded from day 15 to 37 leaned towards CD4+. SARS-CoV-2 specificity of the second-wave clones peaking on day 37 was not confirmed. The study covered only a couple of mild cases, and larger cohorts including severe cases with pre-infection samples were considered necessary. Contracting CD4+ clones appeared mostly in the CM and EM memory subsets, whereas CD8+ clones were enriched in EMRA.

V loses 7 bases, J loses 5 bases, and the germline ends lie 15 bases apart. The CDR1 and CDR2 encoded by the germline V gene are SQVTM and ANQGSEA. From its cysteine to its phenylalanine, the CDR3 spans 13 amino acids. Just the 39-base CDR3 DNA is kept, in frame starting at base 1. PBMCs were isolated by Ficoll-Paque density gradient centrifugation. Worth noting for this clonotype: This clone's antigen is unknown. Nothing much larger sits one base from this clone, and base qualities are not available.

The run used an Illumina NovaSeq 6000. Using 5'RACE with constant-segment primers, TCRalpha and TCRbeta cDNA libraries were constructed, with sample barcodes and unique molecular identifiers added in the process. RNA was extracted from every sample with Trizol reagent. The libraries were amplified in two PCR steps, and the second step added a second sample barcode and Illumina TruSeq adapters. Libraries were sequenced on an Illumina NovaSeq with 2 x 150 bp paired-end reads. As for the authors' bioinformatics: Reads were demultiplexed and collapsed into UMI-guided consensus sequences with migec v1.2.7. Using mixcr v2.1.11, UMI consensuses were aligned to TRA and TRB V and J templates and then assembled into clonotypes. A clonotype was counted as expanded or contracted only if both edgeR and NoisET called the change significant, with noise models trained on biological replicates. edgeR calls used a false discovery rate-adjusted p below 0.01 and a log2 fold-change threshold of 1. As an exploratory analysis of dynamics, max-normalized trajectories of the 1000 most abundant clonotypes were examined by PCA with hierarchical clustering. Separately sequenced CD4+ and CD8+ repertoires were used to assign a CD4 or CD8 phenotype to each responding clone. TCRdb trimmed the raw reads at Q25, called clones with MiXCR and kept productive beta chains. Rows are unified per CDR3 protein, each entry keeping the most common DNA and genes. These V and J calls are TCRdb output, not the study's own analysis. A total of approximately 290,000 distinct CDR3 sequences appear in this sample, more than 15% of them only once. Around 23% of the sample lies in the top ten.

This chain joins TRBV29-1 to TRBJ1-5; the D gene is unclear. This sequence was found in a man younger than 35 who had mild COVID-19 (a few samples of this study predate the infection). The sample titles of this study are shuffled in the database, so cell type and time point are left out; the donor was told from shared clones. The sequencing input was PBMCs or a T cell subset sorted from them (not recorded which). The CDR3 reads CSAGPAPYQPQHF. The DNA is TGCAGCGCCGGTCCAGCTCCCTATCAGCCCCAGCATTTT.